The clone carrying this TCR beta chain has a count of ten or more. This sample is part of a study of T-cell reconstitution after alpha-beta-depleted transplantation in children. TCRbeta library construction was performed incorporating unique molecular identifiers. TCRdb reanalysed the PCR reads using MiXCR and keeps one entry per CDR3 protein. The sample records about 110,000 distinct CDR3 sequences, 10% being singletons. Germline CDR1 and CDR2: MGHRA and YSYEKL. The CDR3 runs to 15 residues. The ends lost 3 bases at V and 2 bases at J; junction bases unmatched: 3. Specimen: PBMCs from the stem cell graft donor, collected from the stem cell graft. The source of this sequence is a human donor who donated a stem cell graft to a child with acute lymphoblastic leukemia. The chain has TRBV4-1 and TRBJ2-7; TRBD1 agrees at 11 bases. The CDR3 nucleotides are TGCGCCAGCAGCCAGGACAGGGGGCAACCCTACGAGCAGTACTTC. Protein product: CASSQDRGQPYEQYF.